A single sample gave rise to the 10 T cell receptor beta chains below, sequenced in a study of post-analysis software for immune sequencing data (dated by TCRdb to the mid-2010s). Study-wide conclusions, independent of this receptor: Patients showed significantly higher frequencies than controls for a handful of TRBV segments, among them TRBV5-6, TRBV5-1 and TRBV20-1.

The library came from PCR. Reads for this sample came from an Illumina HiSeq 2500. To reduce PCR and sequencing biases, unique molecular identifiers were incorporated into the TCR beta cDNA libraries. TCRdb's own reprocessing of the public reads used fastp at Q25 and MiXCR and kept productive beta chains. Rows matching on CDR3 protein sequence are summarized as one entry with the most common DNA and genes. In all, the sample holds hundreds of thousands of distinct CDR3 sequences, and 40% to 50% of those were seen once. Under 2% of the sample belongs to the ten largest clones. These receptors are not linked to any known antigen. Sequencing used blood. Receptors were obtained from a girl under 18 with multiple sclerosis.

The chain combines TRBV5-1 with TRBJ2-1; D unresolved. The CDR3 is made up of 11 amino acids. The V end lost 4 bases, the J end lost 9 bases, and 8 bases lay between the germline ends. Germline CDR1 SGHRS, CDR2 YFSETQ. The CDR3 sequence is CASSTKTEQFF. The CDR3 DNA reads TGCGCCAGCAGCACAAAGACTGAGCAGTTCTTC.

The CDR3 is CASSLGGGGAAEQYF. CDR3 nucleotide sequence: TGCGCCAGCAGCTTGGGGGGCGGGGGAGCGGCCGAGCAGTACTTC. The chain links TRBV5-1 to TRBJ2-7, with 7 bases lining up with TRBD2. The CDR3 runs to 15 residues. V trimming: 0 bases; J trimming: 6 bases; junction bases outside the gene matches: 9. Germline V gene sequence: CDR1 SGHRS, CDR2 YFSETQ. The complete variable domain, with remaining parts taken from reference TRBV5-1 and TRBJ2-7, reads KAGVTQTPRYLIKTRGQQVTLSCSPISGHRSVSWYQQTPGQGLQFLFEYFSETQRNKGNFPGRFSGRQFSNSRSEMNVSTLELGDSALYLCASSLGGGGAAEQYFGPGTRLTVT.

This chain links TRBV5-1 with TRBJ2-3; 11 bases fit TRBD1. CDR1 is SGHRS and CDR2 is YFSETQ in the germline V gene. Germline trimming cut 1 base from V and 5 bases from J; bases unmatched to any gene: 3. The CDR3 runs 15 residues. In DNA, the CDR3 is TGCGCCAGCAGCTTGCCCGGGACAGGGGGAGATACGCAGTATTTT. This sequence encodes CASSLPGTGGDTQYF.

A few counts support this clonotype. The V and J genes are TRBV9 and TRBJ1-2; D gene uncertain. Per germline, CDR1 SGDLS and CDR2 YYNGEE. V lost 6 bases to trimming and J lost 4 bases, with 13 bases between them. CDR3 size: 13 residues. The CDR3 loop is CASNTPSAYGYTF. CDR3 nucleotide sequence: TGTGCCAGCAACACACCGTCGGCCTATGGCTACACCTTC.

This sequence joins TRBV15 and TRBJ2-5; 8 positions match TRBD2. V dropped 0 bases and J dropped 4; count of bases not matched to a gene: 16. The length of the CDR3 is 19 residues. CDR1 and CDR2 (germline): LNHNV, YYDKDF (reference sequence). This CDR3 is CATSRDLAPGGEARETQYF. The CDR3 DNA follows: TGTGCCACCAGCAGAGATTTAGCCCCCGGGGGGGAAGCCCGAGAGACCCAGTACTTC.

The chain joins TRBV12-3 or TRBV12-4 to TRBJ2-1; the match to TRBD2 covers 14 bases. There are 20 residues in the CDR3. After removal of 5 bases from V and 4 bases from J, the junction contained 16 bases not matched to a gene. CDR3: CASSHRRLAGGPSWYNEQFF. As DNA, the CDR3 is TGTGCCAGCAGTCACCGGAGACTAGCGGGAGGGCCCTCGTGGTACAATGAGCAGTTCTTC.

A few counts support this clonotype. The chain employs TRBV4-1 and TRBJ2-4; 10 positions agree with TRBD1. CDR1 is MGHRA, CDR2 YSYEKL, per germline. Trimming at V came to 0 bases and at J to 0 bases, leaving 5 bases not matched to a gene. CDR3 length equals 18 residues. The CDR3 loop reads CASSQEKGQGLAKNIQYF. DNA of the CDR3: TGCGCCAGCAGCCAAGAGAAGGGACAGGGGTTAGCCAAAAACATTCAGTACTTC.

This clonotype was seen more than once but under ten times. Its ends do not fully match the called genes, so a read error is possible. The V and J genes are TRBV7-7 and TRBJ2-7, with D tentatively TRBD1 or TRBD2 (5 bases each). Germline-derived CDR1 and CDR2 are SSHAT and FNYEAQ (reference sequence). The CDR3 consists of 13 residues. The CDR3 DNA sequence: TGTGCTAGCAGTTTCGGGACCGCCTACGAGCAGTACTTC. This gives the protein CASSFGTAYEQYF.

This clonotype was observed a handful of times. The V and J genes are TRBV3-1 and TRBJ2-1, with a weak D call TRBD1 (5 bases). The ends were cut back, 1 base at V and 7 bases at J, with 5 bases in the middle. Germline V gene sequence: CDR1 LGHDT, CDR2 YNNKEL (reference sequence). CDR3 size: 12 residues. CDR3 coding DNA: TGTGCCAGCAGCCAAGCAGGGAATGAGCAGTTCTTC. Its protein product is CASSQAGNEQFF.

The rearrangement uses TRBV24-1 and TRBJ1-2, with D possibly TRBD1 on 6 matching bases. From germline, CDR1 is KGHDR and CDR2 SFDVKD. Trimming took off 8 bases at V and 6 bases at J, with 15 bases between the two ends. This CDR3 comprises 13 residues. CDR3 DNA: TGTGCCACCATGAGACAGGAGAAGGATGGCTACACCTTC. The encoded protein is CATMRQEKDGYTF.